The 8 T cell receptor beta chains below all came from one sample that was sequenced in a study of blood T cell repertoires in COVID-19. Clones were sequenced by immunoSEQ multiplex PCR, and TCRdb holds only the in-frame ones, with some missing. The sample lists 100,000 or so clones, roughly 92% occurring once. Sequencing input: peripheral blood. The receptors here all came from a man between 45 and 60 years old with active COVID-19.

In this sample, this clone turned up once. The chain carries TRBV5-6 and TRBJ2-5, with a tentative D call TRBD2 (5 bases). There are 13 residues in the CDR3. Trimming took off 2 bases at V and 6 bases at J, with 11 bases between the two ends. Looked up from germline, CDR1 is SGHDT and CDR2 is YYEEEE. The CDR3 is CASSLGGQKTQYF. The CDR3, as DNA: TGTGCCAGCAGCTTAGGCGGGCAGAAGACCCAGTACTTC.

The CDR3 nucleotides read TGTGCCAGTAGTGATCCTAGCGGGGGCCAAGAGACCCAGTACTTC. Protein: CASSDPSGGQETQYF. The gene calls are TRBV19 and TRBJ2-5, with TRBD2 matching over 10 bases. Germline values: CDR1 LNHDA, CDR2 SQIVND (reference sequence). V was pared by 5 bases and J by 1 base, with 4 bases of the junction left unmatched. The CDR3 contains 15 residues. Supplemented by reference TRBV19 and TRBJ2-5, the full variable domain reads DGGITQSPKYLFRKEGQNVTLSCEQNLNHDAMYWYRQDPGQGLRLIYYSQIVNDFQKGDIAEGYSVSREKKESFPLTVTSAQKNPTAFYLCASSDPSGGQETQYFGPGTRLLVL.

The chain uses TRBV11-2 and TRBJ2-2; perhaps TRBD2 as D (6 bases). Germline V CDR1 and CDR2: SGHAT, FQNNGV. This CDR3 contains 14 residues. Trimming stripped 5 bases from V and 6 bases from J, with 13 bases between. The CDR3 is CASSSAGWSGELFF. Written as DNA, the CDR3 is TGTGCCAGCAGCAGCGCGGGATGGTCCGGGGAGCTGTTTTTT.

The V gene is TRBV27, the J gene TRBJ1-1; TRBD1 aligns across 9 bases. Trimming took 5 bases from V and 5 from J; bases not matched to a gene: 6. CDR1 is MNHEY and CDR2 is SMNVEV in the germline V gene (reference sequence). The CDR3 consists of 14 residues. The CDR3 sequence is CASSKTGGETEAFF. CDR3 DNA sequence: TGTGCCAGCAGTAAGACAGGGGGAGAGACTGAAGCTTTCTTT.

The V call is TRBV7-3, the J call TRBJ2-2, with TRBD2 matching over 11 bases. J lost 2 bases, V lost 1 base, and 18 bases had no gene match. CDR1 SGHTA and CDR2 FQGTGA come from the germline V gene. This CDR3 has 22 amino acids. The CDR3 reads CASSLIGPRLAGKRGNTGELFF. In DNA, the CDR3 is TGTGCCAGCAGCTTAATCGGACCAAGACTAGCGGGAAAGAGGGGTAACACCGGGGAGCTGTTTTTT.

The chain recombines TRBV29-1 with TRBJ2-1, with 9 bases fitting TRBD1. The V and J ends lost 4 bases and 8 bases, in that order; junction bases with no gene match: 6. Germline V gene lookup returns CDR1 SQVTM and CDR2 ANQGSEA. The CDR3 has 13 residues. The CDR3, as DNA: TGCAGCGTTGTAAGGACAGGGGCCTATGAGCAGTTCTTC. This sequence encodes CSVVRTGAYEQFF.

The chain carries TRBV11-2 and TRBJ2-2; 8 bases are a match to TRBD2. Unmatched junction bases numbered 13, after V lost 5 bases and J lost 2 bases. CDR1 is SGHAT, CDR2 FQNNGV, per germline. The CDR3 sequence is 18 residues long. For the CDR3, the DNA is TGTGCCAGCAGCCCCGTGGGTCCAGCGGGGGCCAACACCGGGGAGCTGTTTTTT. It translates to CASSPVGPAGANTGELFF.

The DNA of the CDR3 is TGTGCCAGCAGTGACGATCCTCGGGACTTTTCGGCTGAAGCTTTCTTT. This codes for CASSDDPRDFSAEAFF. This sequence joins TRBV6-1 and TRBJ1-1; D might be TRBD1 (5 bases). V lost 3 bases and J 6 bases, leaving 20 bases between the germline ends. The CDR3 is made up of 16 amino acids. CDR1 MNHNS and CDR2 SASEGT come from the germline V gene.